This TCR beta chain was captured in a study of cytomegalovirus exposure and HLA in healthy donors. The CDR3 is 12 amino acids. The germline CDR1 and CDR2 sequences are MNHNY and SVGAGI (reference sequence). The PCR contained 60 Vbeta and 13 Jbeta primers. Assay: immunoSEQ multiplex PCR; the TCRdb copy retains only in-frame clones and omits some. The sample holds about 130,000 clones, around 76% seen once. In regard to this clone: Its antigen is not known.

General observations from the study: A missense variant in DCLRE1C was later tied to TCR beta V- and J-gene trimming.

This sequence was found in a male donor in good health and CMV-seronegative. The chain combines TRBV6-6 with TRBJ2-5, with TRBD1 as a possible D gene (6 bases). The tail of the sequence fits TRBJ2-7 better, so the J call may be wrong. The sample consisted of PBMCs. In DNA, the CDR3 is TGTGCCAGCAGGTGGGACACCTACGAGCAGTACTTC. Translating gives CASRWDTYEQYF.